This is a list of T cell receptor beta chains from one sample in a study of blood T cell repertoires in COVID-19. Sequencing used immunoSEQ multiplex PCR; TCRdb keeps in-frame clones, though not all of them. The sample records 200,000 to 250,000 clones, 88% being singletons. The sequencing input was peripheral blood. The origin of the receptors is a woman aged 55-69 years with acute or convalescent COVID-19. CDR3s include the opening cysteine and the closing phenylalanine or tryptophan. D genes are given only for firm matches. Not all rows give a size; the values are once, few, many and, for expanded clones, a class.

d_call: NA
j_call: TRBJ2-5
clone_size: NA
cdr3_length: 15
v_call: TRBV20-1
cdr3_aa: CSASIGGGLKETQYF
cdr3_nt: TGCAGTGCTAGTATTGGGGGCGGGTTGAAAGAGACCCAGTACTTC

d_call: NA
j_call: TRBJ2-7
clone_size: NA
cdr3_length: 11
v_call: TRBV20-1
cdr3_aa: CSARDWGEQYF
cdr3_nt: TGCAGTGCAAGGGACTGGGGAGAGCAGTACTTC

d_call: TRBD1
j_call: TRBJ1-1
clone_size: NA
cdr3_length: 19
v_call: TRBV6-4
cdr3_aa: CASSDSGDRDQRLNTEAFF
cdr3_nt: TGTGCCAGCAGTGACTCGGGAGACAGGGACCAACGTTTGAACACTGAAGCTTTCTTT

d_call: NA
j_call: TRBJ1-2
clone_size: NA
cdr3_length: 15
v_call: TRBV5-5
cdr3_aa: CASSLEARADRSHTF
cdr3_nt: TGTGCCAGCAGCTTGGAAGCAAGGGCAGACAGGAGCCACACCTTC

d_call: NA
j_call: TRBJ1-2
clone_size: NA
cdr3_length: 15
v_call: TRBV4-1
cdr3_aa: CASSQLQGFGYGYTF
cdr3_nt: TGCGCCAGCAGCCAACTACAGGGTTTTGGGTATGGCTACACCTTC

d_call: NA
j_call: TRBJ2-6
clone_size: NA
cdr3_length: 15
v_call: TRBV28
cdr3_aa: CASSDRGSGANVLTF
cdr3_nt: TGTGCCAGCAGTGACCGGGGCTCTGGGGCCAACGTCCTGACTTTC

d_call: NA
j_call: TRBJ1-6
clone_size: once
cdr3_length: 15
v_call: TRBV30
cdr3_aa: CAWREPGPYNSPLHF
cdr3_nt: TGTGCCTGGAGGGAGCCGGGTCCGTATAATTCACCCCTCCACTTT

d_call: TRBD2
j_call: TRBJ2-5
clone_size: NA
cdr3_length: 16
v_call: TRBV6-1
cdr3_aa: CASSEALRGVKETQYF
cdr3_nt: TGTGCCAGCAGTGAAGCGCTGCGGGGGGTTAAAGAGACCCAGTACTTC

d_call: NA
j_call: TRBJ1-5
clone_size: few
cdr3_length: 14
v_call: TRBV5-1
cdr3_aa: CASSLSGGNQPQHF
cdr3_nt: TGCGCCAGCAGCTTGTCGGGGGGCAATCAGCCCCAGCATTTT

d_call: TRBD2
j_call: TRBJ2-1
clone_size: NA
cdr3_length: 17
v_call: TRBV3-1/TRBV3-2
cdr3_aa: CASSQLLAGGTSNEQFF
cdr3_nt: TGTGCCAGCAGCCAACTACTAGCGGGGGGTACGTCCAATGAGCAGTTCTTC

d_call: TRBD2
j_call: TRBJ2-3
clone_size: NA
cdr3_length: 15
v_call: TRBV7-8
cdr3_aa: CASKLAGAGTDTQYF
cdr3_nt: TGTGCCAGCAAACTAGCGGGAGCGGGGACAGATACGCAGTATTTT

d_call: TRBD1
j_call: TRBJ1-6
clone_size: NA
cdr3_length: 16
v_call: TRBV9
cdr3_aa: CASSPRTGANNSPLHF
cdr3_nt: TGTGCCAGCAGCCCCCGGACAGGAGCAAATAATTCACCCCTCCACTTT

d_call: NA
j_call: TRBJ1-5
clone_size: NA
cdr3_length: 13
v_call: TRBV2
cdr3_aa: CASCLGGNQPQHF
cdr3_nt: TGTGCCAGCTGCCTCGGGGGGAATCAGCCCCAGCATTTT

d_call: NA
j_call: TRBJ2-2
clone_size: NA
cdr3_length: 15
v_call: TRBV9
cdr3_aa: CASSGDTSPTGELFF
cdr3_nt: TGTGCCAGCAGCGGAGACACCTCCCCCACCGGGGAGCTGTTTTTT

d_call: TRBD2
j_call: TRBJ2-3
clone_size: NA
cdr3_length: 18
v_call: TRBV18
cdr3_aa: CASSPRTSGGARGDTQYF
cdr3_nt: TGTGCCAGCTCACCGCGGACTAGCGGGGGGGCCCGGGGAGATACGCAGTATTTT

d_call: TRBD1
j_call: TRBJ2-1
clone_size: NA
cdr3_length: 14
v_call: TRBV3-1/TRBV3-2
cdr3_aa: CASSYRDRGNEQFF
cdr3_nt: TGTGCCAGCAGCTACCGGGACAGGGGCAATGAGCAGTTCTTC

d_call: NA
j_call: TRBJ2-7
clone_size: NA
cdr3_length: 15
v_call: TRBV11-2
cdr3_aa: CASSLDPQGGYEQYF
cdr3_nt: TGTGCCAGCAGCTTAGATCCACAGGGAGGGTACGAGCAGTACTTC

d_call: TRBD2
j_call: TRBJ2-3
clone_size: NA
cdr3_length: 18
v_call: TRBV6-2/TRBV6-3
cdr3_aa: CASSYEIGLAGITDTQYF
cdr3_nt: TGTGCCAGCAGTTACGAGATAGGACTAGCGGGAATTACAGATACGCAGTATTTT

d_call: NA
j_call: TRBJ2-2
clone_size: NA
cdr3_length: 14
v_call: TRBV19
cdr3_aa: CASSISQVTGELFF
cdr3_nt: TGTGCCAGTAGTATAAGCCAAGTAACCGGGGAGCTGTTTTTT

d_call: NA
j_call: TRBJ2-1
clone_size: NA
cdr3_length: 15
v_call: TRBV5-6
cdr3_aa: CASIPGHLSYNEQFF
cdr3_nt: TGTGCCAGCATTCCCGGACACCTCTCCTACAATGAGCAGTTCTTC

d_call: NA
j_call: TRBJ1-2
clone_size: NA
cdr3_length: 15
v_call: TRBV6-1
cdr3_aa: CASSEAGQGHYGYTF
cdr3_nt: TGTGCCAGCAGTGAAGCAGGGCAGGGCCACTATGGCTACACCTTC

d_call: NA
j_call: TRBJ2-3
clone_size: NA
cdr3_length: 15
v_call: TRBV18
cdr3_aa: CASSPGIAFGDTQYF
cdr3_nt: TGTGCCAGCTCCCCCGGAATAGCCTTCGGAGATACGCAGTATTTT

d_call: NA
j_call: TRBJ1-1
clone_size: NA
cdr3_length: 14
v_call: TRBV11-2
cdr3_aa: CASSPSGASTEAFF
cdr3_nt: TGTGCCAGCAGCCCTTCTGGGGCATCGACTGAAGCTTTCTTT

d_call: NA
j_call: TRBJ1-2
clone_size: NA
cdr3_length: 15
v_call: TRBV6-1
cdr3_aa: CASSEIARSFDGYTF
cdr3_nt: TGTGCCAGCAGTGAAATCGCCAGGTCTTTCGATGGCTACACCTTC

d_call: TRBD1
j_call: TRBJ2-3
clone_size: few
cdr3_length: 19
v_call: TRBV6-1
cdr3_aa: CASSGHDRGRRYTTDTQYF
cdr3_nt: TGTGCCAGCAGTGGCCATGACAGGGGGCGAAGATATACCACAGATACGCAGTATTTT

d_call: TRBD2
j_call: TRBJ2-3
clone_size: NA
cdr3_length: 16
v_call: TRBV5-1
cdr3_aa: CASSSPTSGSPDTQYF
cdr3_nt: TGCGCCAGCAGCTCTCCGACTAGCGGGAGCCCAGATACGCAGTATTTT

d_call: NA
j_call: TRBJ2-1
clone_size: NA
cdr3_length: 15
v_call: TRBV11-2
cdr3_aa: CASSERGIAYNEQFF
cdr3_nt: TGTGCCAGCAGCGAACGCGGGATCGCCTACAATGAGCAGTTCTTC

d_call: TRBD1
j_call: TRBJ1-1
clone_size: NA
cdr3_length: 15
v_call: TRBV7-9
cdr3_aa: CASSLEGQPNTEAFF
cdr3_nt: TGTGCCAGCAGCTTAGAGGGACAGCCCAACACTGAAGCTTTCTTT